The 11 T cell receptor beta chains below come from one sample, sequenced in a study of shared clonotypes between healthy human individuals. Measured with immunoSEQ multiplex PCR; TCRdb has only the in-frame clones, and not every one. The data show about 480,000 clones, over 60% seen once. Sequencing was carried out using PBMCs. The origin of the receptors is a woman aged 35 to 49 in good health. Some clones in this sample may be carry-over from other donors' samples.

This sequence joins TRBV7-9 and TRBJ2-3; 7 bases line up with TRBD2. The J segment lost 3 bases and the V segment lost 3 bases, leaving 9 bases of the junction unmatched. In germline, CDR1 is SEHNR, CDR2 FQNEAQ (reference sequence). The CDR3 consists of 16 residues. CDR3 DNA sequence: TGTGCCAGCAGCTTCGGTTCATATAGCGGGACAGATACGCAGTATTTT. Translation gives CASSFGSYSGTDTQYF.

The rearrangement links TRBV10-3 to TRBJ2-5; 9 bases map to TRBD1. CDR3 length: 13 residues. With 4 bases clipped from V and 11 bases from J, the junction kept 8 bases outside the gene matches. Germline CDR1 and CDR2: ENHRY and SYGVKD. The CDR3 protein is CAISGDRVGEQYF. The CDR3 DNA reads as TGTGCCATCAGTGGGGACAGGGTCGGGGAGCAGTACTTC.

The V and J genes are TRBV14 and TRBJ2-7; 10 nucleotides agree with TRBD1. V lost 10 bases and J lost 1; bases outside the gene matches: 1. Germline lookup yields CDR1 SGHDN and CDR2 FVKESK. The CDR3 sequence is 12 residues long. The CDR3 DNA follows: TGTGCCACGGGACAGGGGTCCTACGAGCAGTACTTC. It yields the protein CATGQGSYEQYF.

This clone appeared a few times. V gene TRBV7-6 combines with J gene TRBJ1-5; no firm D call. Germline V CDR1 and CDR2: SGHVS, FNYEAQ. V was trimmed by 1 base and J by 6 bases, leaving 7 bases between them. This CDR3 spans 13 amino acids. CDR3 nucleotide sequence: TGTGCCAGCAGCTTAGGTATCGGTCAGCCCCAGCATTTT. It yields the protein CASSLGIGQPQHF.

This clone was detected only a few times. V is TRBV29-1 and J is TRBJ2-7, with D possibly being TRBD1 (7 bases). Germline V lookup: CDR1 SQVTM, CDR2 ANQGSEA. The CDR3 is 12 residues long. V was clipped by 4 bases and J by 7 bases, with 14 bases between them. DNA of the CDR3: TGCAGCGTTGTCAGGGGGGTCAGGGAGCAGTACTTC. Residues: CSVVRGVREQYF.

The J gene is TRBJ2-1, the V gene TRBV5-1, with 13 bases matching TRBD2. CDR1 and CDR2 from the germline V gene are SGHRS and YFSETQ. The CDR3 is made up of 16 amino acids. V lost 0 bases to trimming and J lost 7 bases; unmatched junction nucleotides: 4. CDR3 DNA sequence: TGCGCCAGCAGCTTGGCGGGACTAGCGGGATATAATGAGCAGTTCTTC. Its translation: CASSLAGLAGYNEQFF.

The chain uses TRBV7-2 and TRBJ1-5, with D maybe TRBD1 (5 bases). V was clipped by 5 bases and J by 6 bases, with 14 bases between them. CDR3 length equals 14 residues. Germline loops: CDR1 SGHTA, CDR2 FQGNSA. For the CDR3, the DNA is TGTGCCAGCAGCCCTGACAGCGTTGGTCAGCCCCAGCATTTT. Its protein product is CASSPDSVGQPQHF.

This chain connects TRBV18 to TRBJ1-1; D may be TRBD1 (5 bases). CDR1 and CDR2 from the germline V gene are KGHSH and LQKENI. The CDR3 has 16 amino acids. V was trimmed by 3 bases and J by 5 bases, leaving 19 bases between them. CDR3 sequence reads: CASSPPLGLARTEAFF. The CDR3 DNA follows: TGTGCCAGCTCACCCCCACTGGGACTAGCAAGAACTGAAGCTTTCTTT.

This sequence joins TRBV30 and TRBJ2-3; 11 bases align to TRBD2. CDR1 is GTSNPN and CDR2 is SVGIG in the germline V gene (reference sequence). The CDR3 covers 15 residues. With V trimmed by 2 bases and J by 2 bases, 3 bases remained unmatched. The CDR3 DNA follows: TGTGCCTGGAGTCCACTAGCGGGAGCCACAGATACGCAGTATTTT. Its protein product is CAWSPLAGATDTQYF.

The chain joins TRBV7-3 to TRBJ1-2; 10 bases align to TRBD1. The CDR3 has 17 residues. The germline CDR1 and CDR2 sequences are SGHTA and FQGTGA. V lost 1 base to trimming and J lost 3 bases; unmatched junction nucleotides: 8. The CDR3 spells CASSLSAPGTGDYGYTF. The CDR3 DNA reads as TGTGCCAGCAGCTTAAGCGCCCCCGGGACAGGGGACTATGGCTACACCTTC.

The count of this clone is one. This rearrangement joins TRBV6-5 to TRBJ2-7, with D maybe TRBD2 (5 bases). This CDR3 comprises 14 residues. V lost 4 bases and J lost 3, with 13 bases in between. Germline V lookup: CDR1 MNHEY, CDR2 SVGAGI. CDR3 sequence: CASSFGPSSYEQYF. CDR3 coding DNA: TGTGCCAGCAGTTTCGGCCCTAGCAGCTACGAGCAGTACTTC.